The clone carrying this T cell receptor beta chain was observed a few times. The data belong to a study of T-cell reconstitution after alpha-beta-depleted transplantation in children. Construction of the TCRbeta library involved unique molecular identifiers. Via MiXCR, TCRdb re-called the PCR reads, giving one row per CDR3 protein. The table records about 400,000 distinct CDR3 sequences, roughly 20% of them present only once. Deletions cut 2 bases from V and 0 bases from J, with 8 bases between. The CDR3 is 16 residues long. This sequence joins TRBV12-3 or TRBV12-4 and TRBJ2-6; D remains ambiguous. This TCR was sampled from a human donor who donated a stem cell graft to a child with acute myeloid leukemia. Sequences were derived from PBMCs from the stem cell graft donor, sampled from the stem cell graft. CDR3 in amino acids: CASSLSVSSGANVLTF. CDR3 DNA sequence: TGTGCCAGCAGTTTATCAGTCAGCTCTGGGGCCAACGTCCTGACTTTC.